A selection of T cell receptor beta chains follows, all from one sample in a study of blood T cell repertoires in COVID-19. Profiling relied on immunoSEQ multiplex PCR, and the TCRdb table lists in-frame clones only, not all of them. The sample lists more than 250,000 clones; 70% to 90% were seen once. Sequencing was carried out using PBMCs or T cells enriched from blood (not recorded which). Source of these receptors: a man under 40 who had recovered from COVID-19. Each CDR3 is given with its conserved first and last residue. The D gene is left open where the match is weak. Size values are once, few and many counts, or a class for expanded clones, and some rows have none.

D | size | J | V | DNA | CDR3
- | - | TRBJ1-2 | TRBV19 | TGTGCCAGTAAACCCCGAGGGCAGCATAACTATGGCTACACCTTC | CASKPRGQHNYGYTF
- | once | TRBJ1-2 | TRBV6-5 | TGTGCCAGCAGTTTCTTCAAGGGGAACTATGGCTACACCTTC | CASSFFKGNYGYTF
- | - | TRBJ1-6 | TRBV4-3 | TGCGCCAGCAGCACCCGGGACATTAATAATTCACCCCTCCACTTT | CASSTRDINNSPLHF
- | - | TRBJ1-2 | TRBV5-1 | TGCGCCAGCAGCTTGTGGGCCAGGGGATCTGGCTACACCTTC | CASSLWARGSGYTF
TRBD1 | - | TRBJ1-2 | TRBV19 | TGTGCCAGTAGTTCCGGATGGGACAGTGAGGGCTACACCTTC | CASSSGWDSEGYTF
- | - | TRBJ1-6 | TRBV7-2 | TGTGCCAGCCAGCCGGGCGGGCATTCACCCCTCCACTTT | CASQPGGHSPLHF
- | - | TRBJ2-7 | TRBV4-1 | TGCGCCAGCAGCCAGGATATAAACAGACGAGCGTACTTC | CASSQDINRRAYF
- | - | TRBJ2-1 | TRBV6-5 | TGTGCCAGCAGTCCGGGACTTGAGGGGAATGAGCAGTTCTTC | CASSPGLEGNEQFF
- | - | TRBJ2-3 | TRBV6-5 | TGTGCCAGCAGTTCCCCGCGGACTAGCACAGATACGCAGTATTTT | CASSSPRTSTDTQYF
- | - | TRBJ1-2 | TRBV11-3 | TGTGCCAGCAGCACTGTGGCACAGGGTCATGGCTACACCTTC | CASSTVAQGHGYTF